A single sample is the source of the 28 T cell receptor beta chains below, sequenced in a study of T cell repertoires in cytomegalovirus infection. TCRdb called the reads again in MiXCR, with one record for every CDR3 protein. This table holds about 230,000 distinct CDR3 sequences, about 23% found once. Source material: CD8+ T cells from PBMCs. These receptors were taken from a human donor in good health (CMV status not recorded). Some clones in this sample may be carry-over from other donors' samples.

The V and J genes are TRBV20-1 and TRBJ2-7, with 9 bases lining up with TRBD1. The V gene's germline CDR1 is DFQATT and CDR2 SNEGSKA (reference sequence). Unmatched junction bases numbered 4, after V lost 0 bases and J lost 4 bases. The CDR3 is made up of 14 amino acids. The CDR3 region is CSARDVGQGYEQYF. DNA for the CDR3: TGCAGTGCTAGAGATGTGGGACAGGGTTACGAGCAGTACTTC.

The sample holds a few counts of this clonotype. This chain joins TRBV9 and TRBJ1-3; maybe TRBD1 (5 bases). With 4 bases removed from V and 0 bases from J, the gap between germline ends came to 14 bases. The CDR3 length is 16 residues. The germline V gene encodes CDR1 SGDLS and CDR2 YYNGEE. The CDR3 coding sequence is TGTGCCAGCAGCCCCACGCCCGGGACCTCTGGAAACACCATATATTTT. It codes for CASSPTPGTSGNTIYF.

This clonotype was found a few times. The rearrangement links TRBV5-8 to TRBJ2-1; D possibly matches TRBD1 or TRBD2 (7 bases each). The CDR3 totals 15 residues. The germline V gene has CDR1 SGHTS and CDR2 YDEGEE. Trimming removed 4 bases at V and 7 bases at J, with 18 bases between. DNA of the CDR3: TGTGCCAGCAGCGTAGGTCGACAGGGAGGGAATGAGCAGTTCTTC. It encodes CASSVGRQGGNEQFF.

Many counts were recorded for this clonotype. The chain couples TRBV6-5 to TRBJ1-3, with 7 nucleotides matching TRBD1. The germline V gene has CDR1 MNHEY and CDR2 SVGAGI. V was pared by 4 bases and J by 4 bases, with 7 bases of the junction left unmatched. The CDR3 is made up of 15 amino acids. CDR3 loop: CASSSSGQFGNTIYF. The DNA of the CDR3 is TGTGCCAGCAGTTCCTCGGGACAGTTCGGAAACACCATATATTTT.

This clonotype was seen ten or more times. V is TRBV5-6 and J is TRBJ1-4, with D unclear. Trimming cost V 0 bases and J 6 bases, with 15 bases left between them. The CDR3 contains 16 residues. In germline, CDR1 is SGHDT, CDR2 YYEEEE. The CDR3 coding sequence is TGTGCCAGCAGCTTGGTGGTAGTCGGAGTTGATGAAAAACTGTTTTTT. It yields the protein CASSLVVVGVDEKLFF.

This clonotype was counted many times. The V and J genes are TRBV4-1 and TRBJ2-7; no firm D call. V was clipped by 0 bases and J by 2 bases, with 5 bases between them. The germline V gene encodes CDR1 MGHRA and CDR2 YSYEKL. The CDR3 is made up of 13 amino acids. The chain's CDR3 is CASSQDQPYEQYF. The CDR3 DNA is TGCGCCAGCAGCCAAGATCAACCCTACGAGCAGTACTTC.

This clonotype showed up just a few times. This rearrangement joins TRBV4-1 to TRBJ2-4; 7 positions match TRBD1. V lost 4 bases, J lost 8 bases, and 5 bases stayed unmatched. Germline assignment: CDR1 MGHRA and CDR2 YSYEKL. The CDR3 totals 13 residues. The CDR3 DNA is TGCGCCAGCAGCCCGACAGGGTCGGACATTCAGTACTTC. This sequence encodes CASSPTGSDIQYF.

V usage is TRBV12-3 or TRBV12-4 and J usage is TRBJ2-5, with 12 bases matching TRBD2. This CDR3 region has 15 residues. With V trimmed by 5 bases and J by 5 bases, 6 bases remained unmatched. CDR3 protein: CASSTWTSGEETQYF. The DNA for the CDR3 is TGTGCCAGCAGTACCTGGACTAGCGGGGAGGAGACCCAGTACTTC.

As regards this clonotype: Given a much more abundant clone one base away, this may be a read error. CDR3 in amino acids: CASQRVTGELYF. The DNA of the CDR3 is TGTGCCAGTCAGAGGGTCACCGGGGAGCTGTATTTT. The V call is TRBV19, the J call TRBJ2-2; D perhaps matches TRBD2 (5 bases). Germline CDR1 is LNHDA and CDR2 is SQIVND (reference sequence). The CDR3 has 12 amino acids.

This chain links TRBV12-3 or TRBV12-4 with TRBJ2-2, with 9 bases aligning to TRBD1. This CDR3 region has 19 residues. With 6 bases clipped from V and 5 bases from J, the junction kept 19 bases outside the gene matches. DNA for the CDR3: TGTGCCAGCAGGCAATCCCACCTTTTAACAGGGGGCAAAACCGGGGAGCTGTTTTTT. This gives the protein CASRQSHLLTGGKTGELFF.

This rearrangement joins TRBV2 to TRBJ1-2; D gene uncertain. Germline CDR1 and CDR2: SNHLY and FYNNEI. This CDR3 region has 17 residues. The ends were cut back, 3 bases at V and 1 base at J, with 18 bases in the middle. The chain's CDR3 is CASSDSYERFSNYGYTF. The CDR3 DNA reads as TGTGCCAGCAGTGATAGTTACGAAAGGTTCAGTAACTATGGCTACACCTTC.

V is TRBV28 and J is TRBJ2-5, with 8 bases matching TRBD2. V lost 5 bases and J lost 2; bases outside the gene matches: 10. The germline CDR1 and CDR2 sequences are MDHEN and SYDVKM. This CDR3 is built from 16 residues. CDR3 in amino acids: CASSPYGAGVQETQYF. The CDR3 region has the DNA TGTGCCAGCAGTCCTTATGGAGCGGGGGTTCAAGAGACCCAGTACTTC.

This clonotype showed up just a few times. The chain combines TRBV9 with TRBJ2-2; either TRBD1 or TRBD2 may supply D (5 bases each). CDR1 and CDR2 (germline): SGDLS, YYNGEE. This CDR3 is 15 amino acids long. Deletions cut 3 bases from V and 7 bases from J, with 16 bases between. The chain's CDR3 is CASSGSGPSGGELFF. DNA of the CDR3: TGTGCCAGCAGCGGTTCGGGACCCTCGGGCGGGGAGCTGTTTTTT.

The chain links TRBV5-6 to TRBJ2-1; 10 nucleotides agree with TRBD1. This CDR3 region has 14 residues. Looked up from germline, CDR1 is SGHDT and CDR2 is YYEEEE. The J segment lost 7 bases and the V segment lost 2 bases, leaving 3 bases of the junction unmatched. CDR3 DNA sequence: TGTGCCAGCAGCTTCGGGACAGGGGTAAATGAGCAGTTCTTC. The encoded protein is CASSFGTGVNEQFF. Supplemented by reference TRBV5-6 and TRBJ2-1, the full variable domain reads DAGVTQSPTHLIKTRGQQVTLRCSPKSGHDTVSWYQQALGQGPQFIFQYYEEEERQRGNFPDRFSGHQFPNYSSELNVNALLLGDSALYLCASSFGTGVNEQFFGPGTRLTVL.

This clonotype was seen ten or more times. CDR3 protein: CASSSQFGGGTEAFF. The CDR3 region has the DNA TGTGCCAGCAGCTCCCAATTTGGGGGGGGCACTGAAGCTTTCTTT. The V and J genes are TRBV7-2 and TRBJ1-1; perhaps TRBD1 as D (5 bases). CDR3 length equals 15 residues. V gave up 4 bases and J gave up 4 bases, with 16 bases separating them. CDR1 and CDR2 from the germline V gene are SGHTA and FQGNSA.

The V gene is TRBV4-1, the J gene TRBJ2-7; 8 bases are a match to TRBD1. The CDR3 length is 14 residues. V was clipped by 4 bases and J by 6 bases; unmatched bases: 8. Germline V gene data show CDR1 as MGHRA and CDR2 as YSYEKL. CDR3 nucleotides: TGCGCCAGCAGCCCCCCGGGACAGGAGGCCGAGCAGTACTTC. Protein: CASSPPGQEAEQYF.

This clonotype appeared many times. V gene TRBV7-8 combines with J gene TRBJ2-1, with D perhaps given as TRBD1 or TRBD2 (5 bases each). The CDR3 length is 17 residues. V was trimmed by 0 bases and J by 5 bases, leaving 17 bases between them. Germline lookup yields CDR1 SGHVS and CDR2 FQNEAQ. CDR3 DNA sequence: TGTGCCAGCAGCTTAGCGGTTCGGGCAGGGAGCCACAATGAGCAGTTCTTC. Its protein product is CASSLAVRAGSHNEQFF.

This clonotype was detected only a few times. The chain combines TRBV6-1 with TRBJ2-2; D possibly uses TRBD1 or TRBD2 (5 bases each). The CDR3 spans 15 residues. Looked up from germline, CDR1 is MNHNS and CDR2 is SASEGT. The V end was cut by 10 bases, the J end by 4 bases, with 19 bases between. The CDR3 spells CATQLTRDVTGELFF. CDR3 DNA: TGTGCCACCCAACTCACCAGGGACGTCACCGGGGAGCTGTTTTTT.

A few counts support this clonotype. V gene TRBV12-5 combines with J gene TRBJ2-5; no firm D call. The germline V gene encodes CDR1 LGHNT and CDR2 FRNRAP. The CDR3 has 11 residues. V was shortened by 4 bases and J by 4 bases, with 4 bases between the two germline ends. As DNA, the CDR3 is TGTGCTAGTGGTTGGGGAGAGACCCAGTACTTC. It specifies CASGWGETQYF.

In its sample, this clonotype was seen once. The chain joins TRBV7-6 to TRBJ2-7; 10 bases map to TRBD1. Germline V CDR1 and CDR2: SGHVS, FNYEAQ. The CDR3 spans 15 residues. V trimming: 5 bases; J trimming: 5 bases; junction bases outside the gene matches: 9. CDR3 residues: CASSAATGGFDEQYF. CDR3 coding DNA: TGTGCCAGCAGCGCAGCGACAGGGGGCTTCGACGAGCAGTACTTC.

This clonotype was observed many times. The V call is TRBV7-6, the J call TRBJ2-3; TRBD2 agrees at 10 bases. Losses at the gene ends were 5 bases for V and 2 bases for J; bases not matched to a gene: 7. The CDR3 covers 16 residues. Looked up from germline, CDR1 is SGHVS and CDR2 is FNYEAQ. CDR3 coding DNA: TGTGCCAGCAGCCGACAGCTAGCGGGGGACACAGATACGCAGTATTTT. It codes for CASSRQLAGDTDTQYF.

This clonotype was observed at least ten times. The chain joins TRBV5-4 to TRBJ2-3; tentatively, D is TRBD2 (6 bases). Trimming cost V 1 base and J 3 bases, with 12 bases left between them. From germline, CDR1 is SGHNT and CDR2 YYREEE (reference sequence). The CDR3 sequence is 15 residues long. For the CDR3, the DNA is TGTGCCAGCAGCTTGTCGGAGGGTGTGACAGATACGCAGTATTTT. Translating gives CASSLSEGVTDTQYF.

The chain is built from TRBV12-3 or TRBV12-4 and TRBJ1-3; 9 bases map to TRBD1. The CDR3 contains 17 residues. V dropped 8 bases and J dropped 1; count of bases not matched to a gene: 12. Here the CDR3 reads CASSRDRADNSGNTIYF. The CDR3 DNA is TGTGCCAGCTCTAGGGACAGGGCCGATAATTCTGGAAACACCATATATTTT.

In its sample, this clonotype was seen many times. V and J are TRBV7-2 and TRBJ2-1; 7 positions agree with TRBD1. This CDR3 region has 18 residues. The germline gives CDR1 SGHTA, CDR2 FQGNSA. With 1 base clipped from V and 4 bases from J, the junction kept 13 bases outside the gene matches. CDR3 in amino acids: CASSLEEPDRAGYNEQFF. Written as DNA, the CDR3 is TGTGCCAGCAGCTTAGAAGAACCCGACAGGGCAGGTTACAATGAGCAGTTCTTC.

This clonotype was found a few times. The chain couples TRBV29-1 to TRBJ1-2, with TRBD1 matching over 8 bases. The CDR3 spans 12 residues. CDR1 is SQVTM and CDR2 is ANQGSEA in the germline V gene. The junction had 8 bases not matched to a gene; V was cut back by 7 bases and J by 7 bases. CDR3 sequence: CSEGDRGAGYTF. In DNA, the CDR3 is TGCAGCGAGGGTGACAGGGGCGCTGGCTACACCTTC. Based on the CDR3 plus reference TRBV29-1 and TRBJ1-2, the full variable domain is SAVISQKPSRDICQRGTSLTIQCQVDSQVTMMFWYRQQPGQSLTLIATANQGSEATYESGFVIDKFPISRPNLTFSTLTVSNMSPEDSSIYLCSEGDRGAGYTFGSGTRLTVV.

This clonotype was seen a few times. The chain is built from TRBV7-9 and TRBJ2-3; perhaps TRBD1 as D (5 bases). CDR3 length equals 16 residues. Germline lookup yields CDR1 SEHNR and CDR2 FQNEAQ (reference sequence). V lost 0 bases and J lost 3, with 13 bases in between. The CDR3 DNA sequence: TGTGCCAGCAGCTTAGCCAGCCAGGGCGCGACAGATACGCAGTATTTT. This translates into CASSLASQGATDTQYF.

A few counts support this clonotype. The rearrangement uses TRBV28 and TRBJ1-5; 9 nucleotides line up with TRBD1. Germline CDR1 is MDHEN and CDR2 is SYDVKM. V shed 5 bases and J 15 bases; nucleotides not matched to a gene: 5. This CDR3 is built from 11 residues. The CDR3 DNA reads as TGTGCCAGCAGTATTGACAGGGGGGCGCATTTT. It specifies CASSIDRGAHF.

In regard to this clonotype: A much larger clone is a single base away; this may be a read error. The J gene is TRBJ2-5, the V gene TRBV7-9, with 7 positions matching TRBD2. The germline CDR1 and CDR2 sequences are SEHNR and FQNEAQ (reference sequence). V shed 7 bases, J shed 4 bases, and the junction held 6 bases outside the gene matches. The CDR3 has 13 residues. CDR3 sequence reads: CASTSGARETQYF. CDR3 nucleotides: TGTGCCAGCACCAGCGGGGCCCGAGAGACCCAGTACTTC.